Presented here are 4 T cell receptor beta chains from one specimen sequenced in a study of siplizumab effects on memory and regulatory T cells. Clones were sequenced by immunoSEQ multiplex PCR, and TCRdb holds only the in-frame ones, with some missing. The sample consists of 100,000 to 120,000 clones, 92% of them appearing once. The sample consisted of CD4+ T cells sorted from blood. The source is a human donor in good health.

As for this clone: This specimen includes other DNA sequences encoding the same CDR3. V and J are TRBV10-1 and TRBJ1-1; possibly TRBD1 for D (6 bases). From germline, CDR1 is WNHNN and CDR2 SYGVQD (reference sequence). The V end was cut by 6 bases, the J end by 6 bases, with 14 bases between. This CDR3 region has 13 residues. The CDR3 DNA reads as TGCGCCAGCAGAAACAGGGATGGGGCTGAAGCTTTCTTT. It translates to CASRNRDGAEAFF.

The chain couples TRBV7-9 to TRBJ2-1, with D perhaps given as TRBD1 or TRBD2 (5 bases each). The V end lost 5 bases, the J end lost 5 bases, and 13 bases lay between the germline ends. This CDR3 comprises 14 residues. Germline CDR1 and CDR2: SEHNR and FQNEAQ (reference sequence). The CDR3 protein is CASSLGTANNEQFF. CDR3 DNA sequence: TGTGCCAGCAGCCTTGGGACGGCGAACAATGAGCAGTTCTTC.

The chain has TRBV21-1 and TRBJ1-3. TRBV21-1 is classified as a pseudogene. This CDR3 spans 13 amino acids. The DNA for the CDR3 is TGTGCCAGCAGAAGTTCCTCTGGAAACACCATATATTTT. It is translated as CASRSSSGNTIYF.

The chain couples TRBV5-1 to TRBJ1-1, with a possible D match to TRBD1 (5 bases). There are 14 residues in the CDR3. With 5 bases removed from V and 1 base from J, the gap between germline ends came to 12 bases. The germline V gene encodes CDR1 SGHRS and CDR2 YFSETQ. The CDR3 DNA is TGCGCCAGCAGTTACGGGGCGCAGAACACTGAAGCTTTCTTT. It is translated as CASSYGAQNTEAFF.